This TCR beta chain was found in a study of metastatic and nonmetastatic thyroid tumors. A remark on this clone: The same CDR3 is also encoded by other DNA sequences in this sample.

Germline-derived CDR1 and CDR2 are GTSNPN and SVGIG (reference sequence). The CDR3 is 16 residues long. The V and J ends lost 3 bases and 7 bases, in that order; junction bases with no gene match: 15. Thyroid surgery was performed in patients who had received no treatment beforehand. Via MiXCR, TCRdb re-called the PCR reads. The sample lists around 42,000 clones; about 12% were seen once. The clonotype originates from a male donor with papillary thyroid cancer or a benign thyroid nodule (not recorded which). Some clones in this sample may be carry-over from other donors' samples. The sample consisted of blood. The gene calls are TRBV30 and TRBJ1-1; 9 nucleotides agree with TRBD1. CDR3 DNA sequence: TGTGCCTGGAGCGCCACACCAGGGACAGGGAGTGTTGAAGCTTTCTTT. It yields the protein CAWSATPGTGSVEAFF.